This T cell receptor (beta chain) was found in a study of siplizumab effects on memory and regulatory T cells. This clone was seen a handful of times. Antigen specificity is unknown. Method: immunoSEQ multiplex PCR; TCRdb's copy keeps in-frame clones and lacks some. This table has 9,900 or so clones, around 45% appearing once. Cocultured for 6 to 7 days at 37°C were the mixed lymphocyte reaction cells. The specimen was CFSE-low (dividing) CD8+ T cells sorted from an allogeneic mixed lymphocyte reaction. The source is a human donor in good health; the cells came from an allogeneic mixed lymphocyte reaction.

This CDR3 is CASSSYRLGDQETQYF. DNA for the CDR3: TGTGCCAGCAGCTCCTACCGACTGGGGGATCAAGAGACCCAGTACTTC. This sequence joins TRBV11-2 and TRBJ2-5; D is tentatively TRBD1 or TRBD2 (5 bases each). The length of the CDR3 is 16 residues. The V end lost 4 bases, the J end lost 2 bases, and 17 bases lay between the germline ends. The V gene's germline CDR1 is SGHAT and CDR2 FQNNGV.